This passage covers 2 T cell receptor beta chains from one sample sequenced in a study of OX40 agonist ivuxolimab in advanced cancers. Here immunoSEQ multiplex PCR was the method, and the copy in TCRdb shows in-frame clones only, minus some. The sample carries about 80,000 clones, about 89% recorded once. Sequences were derived from CD4+ or CD8+ T cells sorted from blood, sampled in a trial of the OX40 agonist ivuxolimab. The receptors were gathered from an adult with an advanced solid tumor such as melanoma, head and neck, liver or kidney cancer.

The CDR3 bases are TGTGCCAGCAGCTTAGGAACTAGTTTGAGCACAGATACGCAGTATTTT. Encoded protein: CASSLGTSLSTDTQYF. J is TRBJ2-3 and V is TRBV11-3; perhaps TRBD2 as D (5 bases). The V and J ends lost 1 base and 0 bases respectively, with 11 bases between them. The CDR3 has 16 residues. Germline CDR1 is SGHNT and CDR2 is YENEEA.

V and J are TRBV29-1 and TRBJ1-3; D not certain. The CDR3 is 16 amino acids. Germline loops: CDR1 SQVTM, CDR2 ANQGSEA. The ends were cut back, 3 bases at V and 0 bases at J, with 15 bases in the middle. This chain's CDR3 is CSVEEYREISGNTIYF. CDR3 DNA: TGCAGCGTTGAGGAGTATCGGGAAATCTCTGGAAACACCATATATTTT. The full variable domain, completed using reference TRBV29-1 and TRBJ1-3, is SAVISQKPSRDICQRGTSLTIQCQVDSQVTMMFWYRQQPGQSLTLIATANQGSEATYESGFVIDKFPISRPNLTFSTLTVSNMSPEDSSIYLCSVEEYREISGNTIYFGEGSWLTVV.